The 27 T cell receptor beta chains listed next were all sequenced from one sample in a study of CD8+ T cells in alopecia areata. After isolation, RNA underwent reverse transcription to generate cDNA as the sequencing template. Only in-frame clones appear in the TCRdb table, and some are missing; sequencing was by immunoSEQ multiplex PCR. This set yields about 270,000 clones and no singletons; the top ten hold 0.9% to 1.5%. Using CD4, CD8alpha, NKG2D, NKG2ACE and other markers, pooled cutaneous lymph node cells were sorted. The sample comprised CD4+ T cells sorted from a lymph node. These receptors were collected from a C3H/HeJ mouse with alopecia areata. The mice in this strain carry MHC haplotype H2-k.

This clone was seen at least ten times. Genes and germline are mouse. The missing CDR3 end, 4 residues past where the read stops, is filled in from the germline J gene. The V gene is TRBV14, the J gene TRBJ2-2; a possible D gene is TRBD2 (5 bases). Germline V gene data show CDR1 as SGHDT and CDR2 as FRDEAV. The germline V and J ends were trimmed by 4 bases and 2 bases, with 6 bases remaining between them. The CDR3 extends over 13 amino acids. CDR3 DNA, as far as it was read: TGTGCCAGCAGTATGGGGAACACCGGG. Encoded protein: CASSMGNTG. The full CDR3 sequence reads CASSMGNTGQLYF.

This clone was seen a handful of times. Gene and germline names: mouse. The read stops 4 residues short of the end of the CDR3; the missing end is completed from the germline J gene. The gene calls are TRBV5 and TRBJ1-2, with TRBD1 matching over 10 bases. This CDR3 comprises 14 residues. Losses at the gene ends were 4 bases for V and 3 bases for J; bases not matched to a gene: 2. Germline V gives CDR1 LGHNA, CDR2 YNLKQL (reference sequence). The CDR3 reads CASSLGTGDSDYTF. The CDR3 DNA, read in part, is TGTGCCAGCAGCCTCGGGACAGGGGACTCC.

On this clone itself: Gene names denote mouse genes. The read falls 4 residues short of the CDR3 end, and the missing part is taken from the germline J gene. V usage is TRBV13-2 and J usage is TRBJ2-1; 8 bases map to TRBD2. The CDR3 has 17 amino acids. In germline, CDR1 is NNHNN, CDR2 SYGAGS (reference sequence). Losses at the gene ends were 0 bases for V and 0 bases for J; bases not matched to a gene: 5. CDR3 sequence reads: CASGDEWGGDNYAEQFF. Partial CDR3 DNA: TGTGCCAGCGGTGATGAGTGGGGGGGGGATAACTATGCT.

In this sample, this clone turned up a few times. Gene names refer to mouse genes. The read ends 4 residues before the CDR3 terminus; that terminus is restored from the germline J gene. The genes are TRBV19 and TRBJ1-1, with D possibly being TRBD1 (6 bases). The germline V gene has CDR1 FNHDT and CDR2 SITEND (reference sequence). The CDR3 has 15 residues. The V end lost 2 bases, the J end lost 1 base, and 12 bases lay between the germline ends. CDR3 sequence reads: CASSIPRGGNTEVFF. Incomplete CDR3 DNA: TGTGCCAGCAGTATCCCCAGGGGAGGGAACACA.

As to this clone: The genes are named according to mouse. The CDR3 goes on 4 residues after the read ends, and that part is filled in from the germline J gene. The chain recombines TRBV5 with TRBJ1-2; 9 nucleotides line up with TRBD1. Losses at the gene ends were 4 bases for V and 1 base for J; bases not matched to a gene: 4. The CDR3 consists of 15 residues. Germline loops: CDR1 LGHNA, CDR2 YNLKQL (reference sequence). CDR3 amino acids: CASSPSTGGNSDYTF. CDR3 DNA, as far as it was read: TGTGCCAGCAGCCCCTCGACAGGGGGAAACTCC.

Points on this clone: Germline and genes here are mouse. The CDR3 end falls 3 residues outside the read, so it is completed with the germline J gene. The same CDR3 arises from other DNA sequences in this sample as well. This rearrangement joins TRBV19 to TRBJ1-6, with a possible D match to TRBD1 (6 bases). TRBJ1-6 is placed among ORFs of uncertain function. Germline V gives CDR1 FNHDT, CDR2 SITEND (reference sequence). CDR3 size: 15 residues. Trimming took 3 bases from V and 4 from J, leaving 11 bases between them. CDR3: CASSTRQGYNSPLYF. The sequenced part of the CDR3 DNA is TGTGCCAGCAGTACGAGGCAGGGGTATAATTCGCCC.

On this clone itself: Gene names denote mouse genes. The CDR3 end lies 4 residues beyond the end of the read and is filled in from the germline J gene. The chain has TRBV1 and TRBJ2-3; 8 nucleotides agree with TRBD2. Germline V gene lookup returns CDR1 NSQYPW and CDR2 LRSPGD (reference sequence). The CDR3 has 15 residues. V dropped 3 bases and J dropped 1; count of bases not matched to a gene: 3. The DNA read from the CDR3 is TGCACCTGCAGTGCCTCACTGGGGGGTGCAGAA. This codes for CTCSASLGGAE. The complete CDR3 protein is CTCSASLGGAETLYF.

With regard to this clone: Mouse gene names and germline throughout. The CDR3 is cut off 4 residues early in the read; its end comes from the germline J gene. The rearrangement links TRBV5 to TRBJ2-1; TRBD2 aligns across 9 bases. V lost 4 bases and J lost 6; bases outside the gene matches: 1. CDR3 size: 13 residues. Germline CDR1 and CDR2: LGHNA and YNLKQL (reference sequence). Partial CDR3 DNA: TGTGCCAGCAGCCGGGACTGGGTTGCT. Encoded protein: CASSRDWVA. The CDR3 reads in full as CASSRDWVAEQFF.

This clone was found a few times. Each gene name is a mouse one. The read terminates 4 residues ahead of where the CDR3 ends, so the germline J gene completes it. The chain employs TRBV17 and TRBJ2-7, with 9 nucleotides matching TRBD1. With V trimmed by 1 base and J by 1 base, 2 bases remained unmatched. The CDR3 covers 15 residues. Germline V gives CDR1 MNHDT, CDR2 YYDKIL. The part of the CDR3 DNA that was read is TGTGCTAGCAGTAGAGCCGGGACAGGGTCCTAT. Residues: CASSRAGTGSY. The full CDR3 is CASSRAGTGSYEQYF.

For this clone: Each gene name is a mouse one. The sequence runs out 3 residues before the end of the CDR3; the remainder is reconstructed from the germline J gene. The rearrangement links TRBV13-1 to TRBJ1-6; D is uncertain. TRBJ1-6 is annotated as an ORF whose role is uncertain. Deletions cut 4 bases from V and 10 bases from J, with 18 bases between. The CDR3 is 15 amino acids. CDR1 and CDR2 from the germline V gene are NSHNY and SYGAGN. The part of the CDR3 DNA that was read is TGTGCCAGCAGTCTTCTCGACAAAGGAGGATCGCCC. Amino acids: CASSLLDKGGSP. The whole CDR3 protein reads CASSLLDKGGSPLYF.

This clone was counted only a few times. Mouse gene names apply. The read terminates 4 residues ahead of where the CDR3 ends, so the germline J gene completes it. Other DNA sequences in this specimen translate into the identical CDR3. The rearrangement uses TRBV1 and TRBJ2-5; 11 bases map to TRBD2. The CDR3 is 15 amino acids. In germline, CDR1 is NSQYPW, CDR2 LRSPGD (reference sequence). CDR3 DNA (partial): TGCACCTGCAGTGCAGCCGGGACTGGGGGAGAC. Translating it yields CTCSAAGTGGD. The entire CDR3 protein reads CTCSAAGTGGDTQYF. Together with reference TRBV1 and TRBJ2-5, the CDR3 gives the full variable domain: VTLLEQNPRWRLVPRGQAVNLRCILKNSQYPWMSWYQQDLQKQLQWLFTLRSPGDKEVKSLPGADYLATRVTDTELRLQVANMSQGRTLYCTCSAAGTGGDTQYFGPGTRLLVL.

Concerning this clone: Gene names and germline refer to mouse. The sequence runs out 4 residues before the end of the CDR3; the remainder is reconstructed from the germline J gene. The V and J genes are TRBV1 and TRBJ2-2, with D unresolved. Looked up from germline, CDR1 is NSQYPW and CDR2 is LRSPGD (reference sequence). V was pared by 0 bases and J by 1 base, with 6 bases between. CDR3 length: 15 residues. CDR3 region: CTCSADPRNTGQLYF. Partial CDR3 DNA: TGCACCTGCAGTGCAGATCCCAGAAACACCGGG.

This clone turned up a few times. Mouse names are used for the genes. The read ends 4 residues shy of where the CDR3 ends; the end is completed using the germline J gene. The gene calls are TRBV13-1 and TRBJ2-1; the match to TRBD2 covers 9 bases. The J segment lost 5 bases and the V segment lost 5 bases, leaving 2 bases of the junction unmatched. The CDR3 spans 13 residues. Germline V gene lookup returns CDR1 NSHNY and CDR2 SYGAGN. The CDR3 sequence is CASRNWGDAEQFF. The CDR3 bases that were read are TGTGCCAGCAGGAACTGGGGGGATGCT.

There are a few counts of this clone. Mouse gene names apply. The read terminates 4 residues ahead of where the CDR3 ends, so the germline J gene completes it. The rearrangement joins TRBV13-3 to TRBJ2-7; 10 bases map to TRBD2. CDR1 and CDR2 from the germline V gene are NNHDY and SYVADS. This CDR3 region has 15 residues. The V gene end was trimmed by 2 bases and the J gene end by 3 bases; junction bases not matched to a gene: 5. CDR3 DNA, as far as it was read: TGTGCCAGCAGTGAGGAGGGACTGGGGCACTAT. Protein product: CASSEEGLGHY. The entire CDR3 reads CASSEEGLGHYEQYF.

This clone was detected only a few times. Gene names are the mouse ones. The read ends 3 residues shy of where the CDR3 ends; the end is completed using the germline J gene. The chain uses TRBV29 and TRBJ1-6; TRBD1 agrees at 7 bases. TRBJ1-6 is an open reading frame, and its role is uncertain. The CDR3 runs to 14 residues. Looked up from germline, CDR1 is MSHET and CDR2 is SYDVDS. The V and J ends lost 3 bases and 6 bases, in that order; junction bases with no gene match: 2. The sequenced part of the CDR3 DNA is TGTGCTAGCAGTTTCCGGGACAGTAATTCGCCC. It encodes CASSFRDSNSP. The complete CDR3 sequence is CASSFRDSNSPLYF.

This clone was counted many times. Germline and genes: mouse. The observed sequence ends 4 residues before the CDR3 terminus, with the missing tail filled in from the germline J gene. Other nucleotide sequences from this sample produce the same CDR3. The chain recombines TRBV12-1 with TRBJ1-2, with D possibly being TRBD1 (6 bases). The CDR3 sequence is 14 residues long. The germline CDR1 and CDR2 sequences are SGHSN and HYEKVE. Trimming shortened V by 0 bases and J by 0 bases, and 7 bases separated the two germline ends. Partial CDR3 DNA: TGTGCCAGCTCTCTCGGGACATCAAACTCC. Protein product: CASSLGTSNS. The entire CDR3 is CASSLGTSNSDYTF.

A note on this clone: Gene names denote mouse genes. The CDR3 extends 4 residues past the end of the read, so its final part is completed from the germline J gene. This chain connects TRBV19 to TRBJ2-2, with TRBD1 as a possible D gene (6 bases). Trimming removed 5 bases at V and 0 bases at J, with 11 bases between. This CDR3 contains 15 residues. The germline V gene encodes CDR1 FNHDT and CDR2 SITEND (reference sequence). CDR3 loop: CASSEGTTNTGQLYF. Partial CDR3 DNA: TGTGCCAGCAGCGAGGGGACAACAAACACCGGG. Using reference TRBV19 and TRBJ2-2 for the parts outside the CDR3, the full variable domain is GGIITQTPKFLIGQEGQKLTLKCQQNFNHDTMYWYRQDSGKGLRLIYYSITENDLQKGDLSEGYDASREKKSSFSLTVTSAQKNEMAVFLCASSEGTTNTGQLYFGEGSKLTVL.

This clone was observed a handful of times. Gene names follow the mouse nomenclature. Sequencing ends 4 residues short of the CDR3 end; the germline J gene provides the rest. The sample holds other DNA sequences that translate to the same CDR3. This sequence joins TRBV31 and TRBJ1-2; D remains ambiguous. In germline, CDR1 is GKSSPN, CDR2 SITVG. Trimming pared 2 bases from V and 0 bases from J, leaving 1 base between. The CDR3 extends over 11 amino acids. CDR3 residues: CAWSANSDYTF. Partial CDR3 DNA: TGTGCCTGGAGTGCAAACTCC. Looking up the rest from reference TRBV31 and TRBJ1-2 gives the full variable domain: AQTIHQWPVAEIKAVGSPLSLGCTIKGKSSPNLYWYWQATGGTLQQLFYSITVGQVESVVQLNLSASRPKDDQFILSTEKLLLSHSGFYLCAWSANSDYTFGSGTRLLVI.

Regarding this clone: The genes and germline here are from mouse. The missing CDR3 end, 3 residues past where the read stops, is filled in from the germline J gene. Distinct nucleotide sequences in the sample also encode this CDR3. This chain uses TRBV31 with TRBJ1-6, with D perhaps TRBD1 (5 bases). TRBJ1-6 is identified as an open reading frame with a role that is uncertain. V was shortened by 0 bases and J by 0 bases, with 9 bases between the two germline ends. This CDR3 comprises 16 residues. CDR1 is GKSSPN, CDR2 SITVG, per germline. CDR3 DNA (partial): TGTGCCTGGAGTCTTGGGGGGAATTCCTATAATTCGCCC. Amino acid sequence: CAWSLGGNSYNSP. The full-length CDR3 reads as CAWSLGGNSYNSPLYF.

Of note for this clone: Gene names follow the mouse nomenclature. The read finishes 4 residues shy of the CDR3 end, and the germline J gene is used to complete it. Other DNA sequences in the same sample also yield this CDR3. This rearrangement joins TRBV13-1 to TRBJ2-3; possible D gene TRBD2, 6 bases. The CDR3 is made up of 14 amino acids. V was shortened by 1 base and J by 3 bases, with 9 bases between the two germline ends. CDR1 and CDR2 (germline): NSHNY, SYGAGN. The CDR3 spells CASSDLGRAETLYF. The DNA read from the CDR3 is TGTGCCAGCAGTGATCTGGGGAGGGCAGAA.

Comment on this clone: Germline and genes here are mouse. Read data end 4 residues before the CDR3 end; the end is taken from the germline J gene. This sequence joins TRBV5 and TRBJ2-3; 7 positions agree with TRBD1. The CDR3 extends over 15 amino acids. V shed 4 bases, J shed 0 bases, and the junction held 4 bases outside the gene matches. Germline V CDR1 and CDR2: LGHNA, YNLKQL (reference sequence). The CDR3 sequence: CASSPDRVSAETLYF. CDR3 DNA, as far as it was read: TGTGCCAGCAGCCCCGACAGGGTTAGTGCAGAA.

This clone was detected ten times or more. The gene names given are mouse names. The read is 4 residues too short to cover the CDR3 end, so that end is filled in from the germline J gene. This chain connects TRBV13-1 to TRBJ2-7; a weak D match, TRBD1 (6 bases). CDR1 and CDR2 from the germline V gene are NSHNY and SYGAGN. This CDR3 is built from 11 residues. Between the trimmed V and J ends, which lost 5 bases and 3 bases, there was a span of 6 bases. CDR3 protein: CASRDSYEQYF. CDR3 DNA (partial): TGTGCCAGCAGGGACAGCTAT.

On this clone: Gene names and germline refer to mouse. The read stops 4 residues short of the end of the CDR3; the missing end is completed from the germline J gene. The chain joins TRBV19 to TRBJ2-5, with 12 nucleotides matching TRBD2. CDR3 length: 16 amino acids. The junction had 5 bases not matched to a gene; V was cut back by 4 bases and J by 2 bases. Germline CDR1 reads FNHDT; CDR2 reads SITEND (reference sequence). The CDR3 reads CASSPRTGGVQDTQYF. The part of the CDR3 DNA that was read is TGTGCCAGCAGTCCCCGGACTGGGGGGGTCCAAGAC.

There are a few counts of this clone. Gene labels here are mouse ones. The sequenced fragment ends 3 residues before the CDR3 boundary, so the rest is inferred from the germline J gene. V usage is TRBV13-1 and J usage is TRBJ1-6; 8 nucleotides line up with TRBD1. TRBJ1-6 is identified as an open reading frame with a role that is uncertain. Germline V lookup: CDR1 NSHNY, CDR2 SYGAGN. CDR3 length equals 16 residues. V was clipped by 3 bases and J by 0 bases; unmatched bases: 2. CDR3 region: CASSGDRISYNSPLYF. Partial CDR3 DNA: TGTGCCAGCAGTGGGGACAGGATTTCCTATAATTCGCCC.

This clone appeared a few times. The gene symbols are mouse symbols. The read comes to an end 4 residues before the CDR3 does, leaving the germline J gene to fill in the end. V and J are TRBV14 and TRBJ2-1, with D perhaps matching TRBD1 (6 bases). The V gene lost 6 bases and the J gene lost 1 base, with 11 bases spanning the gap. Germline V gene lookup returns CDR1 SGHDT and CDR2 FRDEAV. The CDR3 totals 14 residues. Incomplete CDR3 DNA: TGTGCCAGCAAAAGACAGGCGAACTATGCT. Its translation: CASKRQANYA. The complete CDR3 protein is CASKRQANYAEQFF. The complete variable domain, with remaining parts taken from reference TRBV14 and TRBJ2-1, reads EAGVTQSPRYAVLQEGQAVSFWCDPISGHDTLYWYQQPRDQGPQLLVYFRDEAVIDNSQLPSDRFSAVRPKGTNSTLKIQSAKQGDTATYLCASKRQANYAEQFFGPGTRLTVL.

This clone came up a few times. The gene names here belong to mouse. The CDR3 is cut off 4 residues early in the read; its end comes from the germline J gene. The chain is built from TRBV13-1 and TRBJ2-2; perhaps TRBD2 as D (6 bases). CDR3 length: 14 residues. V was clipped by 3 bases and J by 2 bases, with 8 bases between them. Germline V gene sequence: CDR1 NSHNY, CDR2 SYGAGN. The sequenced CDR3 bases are TGTGCCAGCAGTGGACTGGCTAACACCGGG. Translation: CASSGLANTG. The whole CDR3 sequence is CASSGLANTGQLYF.

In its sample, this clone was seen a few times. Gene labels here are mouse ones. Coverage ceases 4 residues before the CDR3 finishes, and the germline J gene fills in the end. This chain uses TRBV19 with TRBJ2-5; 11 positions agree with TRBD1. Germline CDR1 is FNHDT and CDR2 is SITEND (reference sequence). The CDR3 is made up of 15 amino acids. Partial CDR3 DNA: TGTGCCAGCAGTATAAAAGGACAGGGGGCAGAC. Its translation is CASSIKGQGAD. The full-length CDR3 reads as CASSIKGQGADTQYF.